This T cell receptor (beta chain) comes out of a study of T cell changes during pregnancy in multiple sclerosis. Germline trimming cut 2 bases from V and 7 bases from J; bases unmatched to any gene: 3. Germline V gene data show CDR1 as SGHTA and CDR2 as FQGTGA. The CDR3 covers 14 residues. The protocol was immunoSEQ multiplex PCR, while the TCRdb copy is restricted to in-frame clones and leaves out a portion. The sample lists tens of thousands of clones; 93% were seen once. The receptor comes from a female donor with multiple sclerosis, enrolled in a pregnancy study. This rearrangement joins TRBV7-3 to TRBJ2-1; 9 positions agree with TRBD2. This sample comprised peripheral blood, obtained after pregnancy. CDR3 in DNA: TGTGCCAGCAGCTTAGCGGGAGGGCAAAATGAGCAGTTCTTC. Translated, it gives CASSLAGGQNEQFF.